This T cell receptor (beta chain) is drawn from a study of T cell responses to AZD1222 COVID-19 vaccine. Turning to the study itself: Combined were second doses at about 4 or about 12 weeks. Study-wide findings and caveats: Baseline seropositivity occurred in only a handful of AZD1222 recipients. Close to half of all spike-specific TCRs reportedly target regions of the variants that are unmutated. CD4 TCRs covered the whole spike, strongest at regions 160-218 and 743-854.

Produced via immunoSEQ multiplex PCR; TCRdb's table is partial and in-frame only. The sample yields about 150,000 clones, about 94% seen once. V was clipped by 2 bases and J by 2 bases; unmatched bases: 3. The CDR3 has 15 residues. Germline-derived CDR1 and CDR2 are SEHNR and FQNEAQ (reference sequence). Of note for this clone: Its specificity is not known.

Sequenced here: peripheral blood, sampled on day 0 of AZD1222 vaccination. The source of this sequence is an adult in good health. V gene TRBV7-9 combines with J gene TRBJ2-5; 9 bases fit TRBD2. CDR3 sequence: CASSLPSGNQETQYF. Written as DNA, the CDR3 is TGTGCCAGCAGCTTACCTAGCGGGAATCAAGAGACCCAGTACTTC.